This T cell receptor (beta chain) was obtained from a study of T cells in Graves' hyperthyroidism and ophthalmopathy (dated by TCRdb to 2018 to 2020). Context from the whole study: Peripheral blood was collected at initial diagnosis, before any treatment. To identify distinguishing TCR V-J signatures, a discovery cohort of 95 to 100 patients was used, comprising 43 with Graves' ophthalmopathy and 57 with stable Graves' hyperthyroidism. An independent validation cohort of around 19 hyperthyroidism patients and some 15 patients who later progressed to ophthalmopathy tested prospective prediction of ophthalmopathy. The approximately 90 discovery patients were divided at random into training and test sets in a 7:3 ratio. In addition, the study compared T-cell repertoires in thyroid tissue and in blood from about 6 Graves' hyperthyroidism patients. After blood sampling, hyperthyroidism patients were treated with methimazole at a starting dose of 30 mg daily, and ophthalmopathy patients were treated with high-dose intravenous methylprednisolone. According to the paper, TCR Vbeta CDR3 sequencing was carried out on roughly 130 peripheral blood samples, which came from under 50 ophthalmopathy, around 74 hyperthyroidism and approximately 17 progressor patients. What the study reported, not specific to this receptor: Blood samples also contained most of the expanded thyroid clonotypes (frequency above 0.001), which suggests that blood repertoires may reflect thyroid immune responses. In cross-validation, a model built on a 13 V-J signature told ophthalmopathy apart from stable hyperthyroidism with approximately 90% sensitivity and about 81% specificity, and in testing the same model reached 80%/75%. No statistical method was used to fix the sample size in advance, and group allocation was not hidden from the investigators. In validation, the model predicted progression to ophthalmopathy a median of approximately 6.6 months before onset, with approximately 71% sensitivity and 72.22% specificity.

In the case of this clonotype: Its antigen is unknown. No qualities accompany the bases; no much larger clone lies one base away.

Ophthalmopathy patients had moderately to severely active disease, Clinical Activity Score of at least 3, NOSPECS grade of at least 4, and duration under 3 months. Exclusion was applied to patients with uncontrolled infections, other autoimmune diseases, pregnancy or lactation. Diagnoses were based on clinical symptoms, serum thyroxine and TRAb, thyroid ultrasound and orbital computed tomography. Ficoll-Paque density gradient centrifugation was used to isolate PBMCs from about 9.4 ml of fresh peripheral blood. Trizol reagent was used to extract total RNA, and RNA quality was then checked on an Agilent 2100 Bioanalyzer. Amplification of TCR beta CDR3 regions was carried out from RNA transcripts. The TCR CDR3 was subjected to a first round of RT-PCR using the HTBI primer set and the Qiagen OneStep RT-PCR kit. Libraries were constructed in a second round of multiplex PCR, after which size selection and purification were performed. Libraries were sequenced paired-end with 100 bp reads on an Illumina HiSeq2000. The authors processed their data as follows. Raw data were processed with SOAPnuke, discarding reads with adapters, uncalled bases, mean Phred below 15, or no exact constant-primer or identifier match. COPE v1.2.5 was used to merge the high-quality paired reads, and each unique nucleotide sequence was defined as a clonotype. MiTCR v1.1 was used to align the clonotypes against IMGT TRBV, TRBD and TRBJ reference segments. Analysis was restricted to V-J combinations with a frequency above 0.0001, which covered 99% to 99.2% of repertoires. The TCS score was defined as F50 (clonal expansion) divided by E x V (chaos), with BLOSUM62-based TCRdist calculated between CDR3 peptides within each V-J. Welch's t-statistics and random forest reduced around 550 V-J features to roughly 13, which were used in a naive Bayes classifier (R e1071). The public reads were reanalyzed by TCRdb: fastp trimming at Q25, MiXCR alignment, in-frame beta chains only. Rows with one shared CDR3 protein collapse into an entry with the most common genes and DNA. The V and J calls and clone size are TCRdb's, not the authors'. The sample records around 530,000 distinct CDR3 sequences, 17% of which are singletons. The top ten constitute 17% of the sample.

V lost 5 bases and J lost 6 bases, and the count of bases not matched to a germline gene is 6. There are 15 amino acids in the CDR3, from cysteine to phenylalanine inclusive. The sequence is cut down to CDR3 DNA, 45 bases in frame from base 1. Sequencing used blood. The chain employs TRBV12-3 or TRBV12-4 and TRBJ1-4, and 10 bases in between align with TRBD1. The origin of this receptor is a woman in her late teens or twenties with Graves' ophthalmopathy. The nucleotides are TGTGCCAGCAGTACGGCGACAGGGGGCGATGAAAAACTGTTTTTT. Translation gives CASSTATGGDEKLFF.